A selection of T cell receptor beta chains follows, all from one sample in a study of blood T cell repertoires in COVID-19. Sequencing used immunoSEQ multiplex PCR; TCRdb keeps in-frame clones, though not all of them. The sample includes tens of thousands of clones, roughly nine tenths of them seen just once. The sample consisted of peripheral blood. The receptors shown here come from a human donor in a cohort sampled during active COVID-19. CDR3s include the opening cysteine and the closing phenylalanine or tryptophan. D genes are given only for firm matches. A clone size is listed for some rows: how often the clone was seen (once, few, many), or a class if it is expanded.

V: TRBV10-3; D: .; size: .; J: TRBJ2-2; DNA: TGTGCCATCAATCCGGGAAGCACCGGGGAGCTGTTTTTT; CDR3: CAINPGSTGELFF
V: TRBV27; D: TRBD1; size: .; J: TRBJ2-7; DNA: TGTGCCAGCAGTACCCTCGGACAGGGCTACGAGCAGTACTTC; CDR3: CASSTLGQGYEQYF
V: TRBV28; D: .; size: .; J: TRBJ2-3; DNA: TGTGCCAGCCGGGTTTACAATACGCAGTATTTT; CDR3: CASRVYNTQYF
V: TRBV5-6; D: TRBD1; size: .; J: TRBJ2-1; DNA: TGTGCCAGCAGCTTTAGGGGGTACAGGGGTGGGAACAATGAGCAGTTCTTC; CDR3: CASSFRGYRGGNNEQFF
V: TRBV7-8; D: TRBD1; size: few; J: TRBJ1-6; DNA: TGTGCCAGCACCCCTGGCGGGACAGCTAATTCACCCCTCCACTTT; CDR3: CASTPGGTANSPLHF
V: TRBV27; D: TRBD2; size: .; J: TRBJ2-3; DNA: TGTGCCAGCAGTTTATTGACTAGCGGGAGTAGGGGCACAGATACGCAGTATTTT; CDR3: CASSLLTSGSRGTDTQYF
V: TRBV6-6; D: TRBD2; size: .; J: TRBJ2-1; DNA: TGTGCCAGCAGTTACGCTAGCGGGAGTAAGAATGAGCAGTTCTTC; CDR3: CASSYASGSKNEQFF
V: TRBV28; D: TRBD1; size: .; J: TRBJ1-6; DNA: TGTGCCAGCAGTTTATGGACAGGGAGGAAAAGTTCACCCCTCCACTTT; CDR3: CASSLWTGRKSSPLHF
V: TRBV19; D: .; size: .; J: TRBJ2-1; DNA: TGTGCCAGTAGTATAGATCTCCGACTTAACAATGAGCAGTTCTTC; CDR3: CASSIDLRLNNEQFF
V: TRBV28; D: .; size: .; J: TRBJ1-2; DNA: TGTGCCAGCAGTTTAGACAGGCAGCATGGCTACACCTTC; CDR3: CASSLDRQHGYTF
V: TRBV19; D: TRBD1; size: .; J: TRBJ1-5; DNA: TGTGCCAGTAGTATAAACAGGGGGCGACCGCCCCAGCATTTT; CDR3: CASSINRGRPPQHF
V: TRBV27; D: .; size: .; J: TRBJ1-1; DNA: TGTGCCAGCAGTTTTAGCCAGGGTGAAATGAACACTGAAGCTTTCTTT; CDR3: CASSFSQGEMNTEAFF
V: TRBV20-1; D: .; size: .; J: TRBJ2-3; DNA: TGCAGTGCTCCTTTAACAGATACGCAGTATTTT; CDR3: CSAPLTDTQYF
V: TRBV27; D: TRBD1; size: .; J: TRBJ2-7; DNA: TGTGCCAGCAGTGCAGGGGGCCACGAGCAGTACTTC; CDR3: CASSAGGHEQYF
V: TRBV5-1; D: .; size: .; J: TRBJ2-5; DNA: TGCGCCAGCAGCTTGTTGGGTAGCGGTAAAGAGACCCAGTACTTC; CDR3: CASSLLGSGKETQYF
V: TRBV28; D: TRBD2; size: once; J: TRBJ2-5; DNA: TGTGCCAGCAGTTGGGGGACTAGCGGGAGGGTGACCCAGTACTTC; CDR3: CASSWGTSGRVTQYF
V: TRBV27; D: TRBD1; size: .; J: TRBJ2-3; DNA: TGTGCCAGCAGTCTCCGGGACAGGAGCACAGATACGCAGTATTTT; CDR3: CASSLRDRSTDTQYF
V: TRBV4-3; D: TRBD1; size: few; J: TRBJ1-5; DNA: TGCGCCAGCAGCCACCTTAGGGGGCATAAGGGCAATCAGCCCCAGCATTTT; CDR3: CASSHLRGHKGNQPQHF
V: TRBV29-1; D: TRBD1; size: .; J: TRBJ1-3; DNA: TGCAGCGCCGGGACAGGGGTCGGAAACACCATATATTTT; CDR3: CSAGTGVGNTIYF
V: TRBV6-5; D: .; size: .; J: TRBJ2-2; DNA: TGTGCCAGCAGACCTGTTACAGGAGCCGGGGAGCTGTTTTTT; CDR3: CASRPVTGAGELFF
V: TRBV5-4; D: .; size: .; J: TRBJ1-2; DNA: TGTGCCAGCAGCCCTCAACAAACCATCCGAAACTATGGCTACACCTTC; CDR3: CASSPQQTIRNYGYTF
V: TRBV6-2/TRBV6-3; D: TRBD1; size: .; J: TRBJ1-1; DNA: TGTGCCAGCAGCGGACAGGGGGCGTTGACTGAAGCTTTCTTT; CDR3: CASSGQGALTEAFF
V: TRBV19; D: TRBD1; size: once; J: TRBJ2-3; DNA: TGTGCCAGTCGCCAACAGGGGGCTGGTGGTACAGATACGCAGTATTTT; CDR3: CASRQQGAGGTDTQYF
V: TRBV19; D: .; size: .; J: TRBJ2-4; DNA: TGTGCCACCGAGGGCGGTGATAGGTCGCGAAACATTCAGTACTTC; CDR3: CATEGGDRSRNIQYF
V: TRBV9; D: .; size: .; J: TRBJ2-1; DNA: TGTGCCAGCAGCGTAGCAGAAAGCAATGAGCAGTTCTTC; CDR3: CASSVAESNEQFF
V: TRBV6-5; D: .; size: .; J: TRBJ1-5; DNA: TGTGCCAGCAGTTACTCACTTTCAAGCCCCAATCAGCCCCAGCATTTT; CDR3: CASSYSLSSPNQPQHF
V: TRBV27; D: TRBD2; size: .; J: TRBJ2-1; DNA: TGTGCCAGCAGTTTGGGTAGCGGGTACAATGAGCAGTTCTTC; CDR3: CASSLGSGYNEQFF
V: TRBV15; D: .; size: .; J: TRBJ2-7; DNA: TGTGCCACCAGCAGCCCTCCAGGGGAGCGGGGCGAGCAGTACTTC; CDR3: CATSSPPGERGEQYF
V: TRBV6-5; D: TRBD2; size: .; J: TRBJ2-3; DNA: TGTGCCAGCAGGTCCCCAGCGGGAGTACTAGATACGCAGTATTTT; CDR3: CASRSPAGVLDTQYF
V: TRBV30; D: TRBD2; size: .; J: TRBJ2-5; DNA: TGTGCCTGGAGTGTACAACTAGCGGTTTCCGAGACCCAGTACTTC; CDR3: CAWSVQLAVSETQYF
V: TRBV6-1; D: .; size: .; J: TRBJ2-3; DNA: TGTGCCAGCAGTGAGGGTTCGGGGTCTTTGGGCACAGATACGCAGTATTTT; CDR3: CASSEGSGSLGTDTQYF
V: TRBV10-1; D: TRBD2; size: .; J: TRBJ2-5; DNA: TGCGCCAGCGGCAAGACTAGCGGGAGGGCCGGGGTAGAGACCCAGTACTTC; CDR3: CASGKTSGRAGVETQYF
V: TRBV11-2; D: TRBD1; size: few; J: TRBJ1-6; DNA: TGTGCCAGCAGCCGGCGGGACAGATCATCGTTTAGTCATTCACCCCTCCACTTT; CDR3: CASSRRDRSSFSHSPLHF
V: TRBV4-1; D: TRBD1; size: .; J: TRBJ1-1; DNA: TGCGCCAGCAGCCAAATATTTACAGGGGCCAACACTGAAGCTTTCTTT; CDR3: CASSQIFTGANTEAFF
V: TRBV20-1; D: .; size: .; J: TRBJ1-4; DNA: TGCAGTGCTTGGCGGAATGAAAAACTGTTTTTT; CDR3: CSAWRNEKLFF
V: TRBV5-1; D: .; size: .; J: TRBJ2-2; DNA: TGCGCCAGCAGCTTGGCACAGAGTTACGGGGAGCTGTTTTTT; CDR3: CASSLAQSYGELFF
V: TRBV30; D: .; size: .; J: TRBJ2-5; DNA: TGTGCCTGGCAGAGGGTGGAGACCCAGTACTTC; CDR3: CAWQRVETQYF
V: TRBV6-6; D: .; size: .; J: TRBJ1-4; DNA: TGTGCCAGCAGTTACTCACACCCCTCTAATGAAAAACTGTTTTTT; CDR3: CASSYSHPSNEKLFF
V: TRBV18; D: .; size: .; J: TRBJ2-5; DNA: TGTGCCAGCTCGTCACCGGGAGCCCAAGAGACCCAGTACTTC; CDR3: CASSSPGAQETQYF
V: TRBV11-2; D: TRBD2; size: .; J: TRBJ2-7; DNA: TGTGCCAGCAGCCTATTTAGCGGGGTTGCTTCCTACGAGCAGTACTTC; CDR3: CASSLFSGVASYEQYF
V: TRBV7-9; D: .; size: once; J: TRBJ2-5; DNA: TGTGCCAGCAGCTTGAGGCTAGATAAAGAGACCCAGTACTTC; CDR3: CASSLRLDKETQYF